A single sample is the source of the 30 T cell receptor beta chains below, sequenced in a study of T cells in tuberculosis. Libraries were prepared by immunoSEQ multiplex PCR; TCRdb keeps only in-frame clonotypes and omits some of them. The data hold around 38,000 clones, with 93% observed a single time. The sequenced sample was PBMCs. The source of these receptors is a donor aged 5-35 years with latent tuberculosis or without tuberculosis infection.

The chain is built from TRBV7-9 and TRBJ2-7; D may be TRBD1 (6 bases). The CDR3 extends over 12 amino acids. Germline CDR1 and CDR2: SEHNR and FQNEAQ (reference sequence). V dropped 4 bases and J dropped 6 bases, with 10 bases sitting between them. As DNA, the CDR3 is TGTGCCAGCAGCTCGGGACACCTCGAGCAGTACTTC. This gives the protein CASSSGHLEQYF.

This chain joins TRBV30 and TRBJ1-2; D is possibly TRBD1 (5 bases). Germline values: CDR1 GTSNPN, CDR2 SVGIG (reference sequence). V was clipped by 1 base and J by 5 bases, with 17 bases between them. The CDR3 is 15 amino acids. CDR3 protein: CAWSGRVALRYGYTF. The CDR3 bases are TGTGCCTGGAGTGGCAGGGTGGCACTTCGGTATGGCTACACCTTC.

This clone showed up just once. The chain joins TRBV6-5 to TRBJ2-2; tentatively, D is TRBD1 (6 bases). The CDR3 totals 14 residues. CDR1 and CDR2 from the germline V gene are MNHEY and SVGAGI. V lost 10 bases and J lost 1, with 13 bases in between. CDR3 sequence: CATSDSLNTGELFF. CDR3 DNA: TGTGCCACTTCGGACAGCCTGAACACCGGGGAGCTGTTTTTT.

The chain joins TRBV14 to TRBJ2-1; 7 bases map to TRBD2. The CDR3 is made up of 15 amino acids. V lost 4 bases and J lost 2; bases outside the gene matches: 5. Germline V gene sequence: CDR1 SGHDN, CDR2 FVKESK. CDR3 amino acids: CASSPSGEAYNEQFF. CDR3 coding DNA: TGTGCCAGCAGCCCGAGCGGGGAGGCCTACAATGAGCAGTTCTTC.

The V call is TRBV7-6, the J call TRBJ2-7, with 12 bases lining up with TRBD2. The V gene end was trimmed by 5 bases and the J gene end by 4 bases; junction bases not matched to a gene: 12. Germline assignment: CDR1 SGHVS and CDR2 FNYEAQ. The length of the CDR3 is 17 residues. For the CDR3, the DNA is TGTGCCAGCAGCCCCCAGTGGTCTAGCGGGGGGGCTTACGAGCAGTACTTC. This gives the protein CASSPQWSSGGAYEQYF.

V and J are TRBV7-2 and TRBJ1-4; no firm D call. Per germline, CDR1 SGHTA and CDR2 FQGNSA. The V end lost 3 bases, the J end lost 4 bases, and 12 bases lay between the germline ends. The CDR3 extends over 15 amino acids. The CDR3 coding sequence is TGTGCCAGCAGCTTTAGAGGCACACTTAATGAAAAACTGTTTTTT. This gives the protein CASSFRGTLNEKLFF.

CDR3 sequence reads: CASSQVLPGTDTQYF. The CDR3 DNA reads as TGCGCCAGCAGCCAAGTCCTACCTGGCACAGATACGCAGTATTTT. The chain recombines TRBV4-1 with TRBJ2-3, with no clear D. Trimming stripped 1 base from V and 1 base from J, with 9 bases between. This CDR3 contains 15 residues. Germline V gene lookup returns CDR1 MGHRA and CDR2 YSYEKL.

The gene calls are TRBV19 and TRBJ1-4, with unresolved D. The ends were cut back, 3 bases at V and 5 bases at J, with 13 bases in the middle. The CDR3 has 15 amino acids. CDR1 and CDR2 (germline): LNHDA, SQIVND (reference sequence). CDR3 amino acids: CASSITRAGNEKLFF. The DNA for the CDR3 is TGTGCCAGTAGTATTACGCGGGCGGGGAATGAAAAACTGTTTTTT.

The rearrangement joins TRBV4-3 to TRBJ1-1, with 7 bases matching TRBD1. V was clipped by 4 bases and J by 3 bases; unmatched bases: 5. The germline CDR1 and CDR2 sequences are LGHNA and YSLEER. The CDR3 consists of 14 residues. Here the CDR3 DNA reads TGCGCCAGCAGCCCGGATGACAGGGACACTGAAGCTTTCTTT. This encodes CASSPDDRDTEAFF.

V gene TRBV27 combines with J gene TRBJ1-2; tentative D call: TRBD1 (5 bases). The CDR3 sequence is 17 residues long. Trimming shortened V by 5 bases and J by 0 bases, and 19 bases separated the two germline ends. In germline, CDR1 is MNHEY, CDR2 SMNVEV (reference sequence). In DNA form, the CDR3 reads TGTGCCAGCAGTCCCCCCTTCGCGGGGCGAGCTAACTATGGCTACACCTTC. Protein: CASSPPFAGRANYGYTF.

The chain employs TRBV2 and TRBJ2-2; 9 bases fit TRBD2. Trimming removed 7 bases from V and 6 bases from J; junction bases left unmatched: 15. The germline gives CDR1 SNHLY, CDR2 FYNNEI. The CDR3 contains 17 residues. CDR3 nucleotide sequence: TGTGCCAGCATTAGAGATAGCGGGGGATACCCTTCCGGGGAGCTGTTTTTT. Translated: CASIRDSGGYPSGELFF.

The chain couples TRBV4-2 to TRBJ1-6, with D uncertain. CDR1 is LGHNA and CDR2 is YNFKEQ in the germline V gene. The V and J ends lost 6 bases and 0 bases respectively, with 9 bases between them. This CDR3 spans 15 amino acids. The CDR3: CASSEVSSYNSPLHF. In DNA, the CDR3 is TGTGCCAGCAGTGAGGTGAGCTCCTATAATTCACCCCTCCACTTT.

The V and J genes are TRBV5-8 and TRBJ2-7, with a tentative D call TRBD2 (6 bases). Between the trimmed V and J ends, which lost 3 bases and 5 bases, there was a span of 18 bases. Germline V lookup: CDR1 SGHTS, CDR2 YDEGEE. The CDR3 has 15 amino acids. CDR3 sequence: CASSSGTSPLHEQYF. The CDR3 DNA reads as TGTGCCAGCAGCTCCGGGACTTCCCCTTTGCACGAGCAGTACTTC.

V and J are TRBV19 and TRBJ2-7; TRBD1 aligns across 8 bases. The germline V gene has CDR1 LNHDA and CDR2 SQIVND (reference sequence). The CDR3 covers 15 residues. V lost 5 bases to trimming and J lost 3 bases; unmatched junction nucleotides: 9. The CDR3 is CASSPVPGGIYEQYF. For the CDR3, the DNA is TGTGCCAGTAGTCCAGTTCCAGGGGGCATCTACGAGCAGTACTTC.

V gene TRBV12-5 combines with J gene TRBJ1-5, with 9 bases matching TRBD1. V was clipped by 6 bases and J by 6 bases; unmatched bases: 9. CDR3 size: 15 residues. Germline V lookup: CDR1 LGHNT, CDR2 FRNRAP. The CDR3 nucleotides read TGTGCTAGTGGCCTTGGGACAGGGAATCTTCAGCCCCAGCATTTT. It specifies CASGLGTGNLQPQHF.

The chain joins TRBV15 to TRBJ1-2; possible D gene TRBD1, 6 bases. V lost 6 bases and J 8 bases, leaving 16 bases between the germline ends. Germline V lookup: CDR1 LNHNV, CDR2 YYDKDF (reference sequence). The CDR3 has 13 amino acids. The CDR3 loop reads CATRLRGRDGYTF. For the CDR3, the DNA is TGTGCCACCAGGCTCAGGGGCCGAGACGGCTACACCTTC.

The rearrangement joins TRBV7-8 to TRBJ2-7, with 9 bases aligning to TRBD2. Germline V gene sequence: CDR1 SGHVS, CDR2 FQNEAQ. The junction had 6 bases not matched to a gene; V was cut back by 3 bases and J by 3 bases. CDR3 size: 15 residues. The CDR3 loop is CASSLSISGGYEQYF. The CDR3 nucleotides read TGTGCCAGCAGCTTGTCGATTAGCGGGGGCTACGAGCAGTACTTC.

V usage is TRBV6-5 and J usage is TRBJ2-1; 11 positions agree with TRBD1. Germline V gene sequence: CDR1 MNHEY, CDR2 SVGAGI. CDR3 size: 16 residues. V gave up 2 bases and J gave up 5 bases; unmatched junction bases: 5. DNA of the CDR3: TGTGCCAGCAGTTACCTCCCGGGACAGGGGGACAATGAGCAGTTCTTC. This encodes CASSYLPGQGDNEQFF.

The V and J genes are TRBV14 and TRBJ1-1, with D unclear. This CDR3 has 14 residues. Germline-derived CDR1 and CDR2 are SGHDN and FVKESK. Trimming removed 2 bases from V and 1 base from J, with 8 bases in between. The CDR3 bases are TGTGCCAGCAGCCAATACGGTCCGAACACTGAAGCTTTCTTT. It specifies CASSQYGPNTEAFF. Full variable domain (outside the CDR3, taken from reference TRBV14 and TRBJ1-1): EAGVTQFPSHSVIEKGQTVTLRCDPISGHDNLYWYRRVMGKEIKFLLHFVKESKQDESGMPNNRFLAERTGGTYSTLKVQPAELEDSGVYFCASSQYGPNTEAFFGQGTRLTVV.

Worth noting for this clone: One end of the junction varies from germline; a read error may be responsible. The chain carries TRBV5-5 and TRBJ1-5; a weak D match, TRBD1 (6 bases). CDR1 SGHKS and CDR2 YYEKEE come from the germline V gene (reference sequence). This CDR3 is built from 17 residues. This CDR3 reads CASSFMTGWGSNQPQHF. In DNA, the CDR3 is TGTGCCAGCAGCTTTATGACAGGCTGGGGGAGCAATCAACCCCAGCATTTT.

The CDR3 is CASSLAPDTGELFF. The CDR3 region has the DNA TGCGCCAGCAGCTTGGCCCCGGACACCGGGGAGCTGTTTTTT. This chain connects TRBV5-1 to TRBJ2-2; D ambiguous. Per germline, CDR1 SGHRS and CDR2 YFSETQ. The CDR3 runs to 14 residues. V was shortened by 0 bases and J by 3 bases, with 6 bases between the two germline ends.

The chain couples TRBV9 to TRBJ1-6; D ambiguous. Germline CDR1 SGDLS, CDR2 YYNGEE. Trimming removed 0 bases from V and 10 bases from J, with 8 bases in between. The CDR3 spans 13 residues. As DNA, the CDR3 is TGTGCCAGCAGCGTAGATGGGAGGTCACCCCTCCACTTT. Translating gives CASSVDGRSPLHF.

The chain is built from TRBV19 and TRBJ2-7, with TRBD1 identical over 11 bases. Trimming removed 4 bases from V and 6 bases from J; junction bases left unmatched: 2. The CDR3 is 13 residues long. The V gene's germline CDR1 is LNHDA and CDR2 SQIVND (reference sequence). The CDR3 coding sequence is TGTGCCAGTAGTACCGGGACAGGGGGCGAGCAGTACTTC. Translating gives CASSTGTGGEQYF.

The rearrangement links TRBV4-1 to TRBJ2-5; unclear D gene. The CDR3 runs to 12 residues. Trimming stripped 3 bases from V and 1 base from J, with 3 bases between. CDR1 and CDR2 (germline): MGHRA, YSYEKL. This CDR3 reads CASSHLQETQYF. In nucleotides, the CDR3 is TGCGCCAGCAGCCATCTCCAAGAGACCCAGTACTTC.

The rearrangement uses TRBV2 and TRBJ1-2, with D possibly matching TRBD1 (6 bases). In germline, CDR1 is SNHLY, CDR2 FYNNEI. The germline V and J ends were trimmed by 8 bases and 4 bases, with 11 bases remaining between them. This CDR3 region has 12 residues. CDR3 sequence: CASLSGVYGYTF. CDR3 coding DNA: TGTGCCAGCCTTTCAGGGGTCTATGGCTACACCTTC.

The CDR3 DNA reads TGCGCCAGCAGCTTGCGGGGGGAGCTGTTTTTT. Its protein product is CASSLRGELFF. The chain carries TRBV5-1 and TRBJ2-2, with D uncertain. This CDR3 spans 11 amino acids. Germline CDR1 SGHRS, CDR2 YFSETQ. Trimming removed 1 base at V and 8 bases at J, with 3 bases between.

This chain uses TRBV30 with TRBJ2-3; TRBD2 agrees at 9 bases. The CDR3 is 19 residues long. After removal of 2 bases from V and 1 base from J, the junction contained 16 bases not matched to a gene. Germline V gives CDR1 GTSNPN, CDR2 SVGIG (reference sequence). The CDR3 is CAWSPSGWASGVRTDTQYF. The CDR3 DNA follows: TGTGCCTGGAGTCCCTCCGGGTGGGCTAGCGGGGTGCGCACAGATACGCAGTATTTT.

This chain uses TRBV7-2 with TRBJ2-4; 9 nucleotides align to TRBD1. V lost 1 base, J lost 9 bases, and 13 bases stayed unmatched. Germline V lookup: CDR1 SGHTA, CDR2 FQGNSA. The CDR3 is made up of 17 amino acids. This chain's CDR3 is CASSLGRLGTGLFIQYF. In nucleotides, the CDR3 is TGTGCCAGCAGCTTAGGGAGATTGGGGACAGGGCTTTTCATTCAGTACTTC. Complete variable domain (other parts from reference TRBV7-2 and TRBJ2-4): GAGVSQSPSNKVTEKGKDVELRCDPISGHTALYWYRQSLGQGLEFLIYFQGNSAPDKSGLPSDRFSAERTGGSVSTLTIQRTQQEDSAVYLCASSLGRLGTGLFIQYFGAGTRLSVL.

This rearrangement joins TRBV7-8 to TRBJ2-5; D possibly corresponds to TRBD2 (7 bases). This CDR3 has 18 amino acids. CDR1 and CDR2 (germline): SGHVS, FQNEAQ. Trimming shortened V by 5 bases and J by 2 bases, and 24 bases separated the two germline ends. This chain's CDR3 is CASSSLSGAGVSQETQYF. The CDR3 nucleotides are TGTGCCAGCAGCAGCTTATCGGGGGCGGGGGTCTCTCAAGAGACCCAGTACTTC.

This clone was seen a few times. The genes are TRBV6-5 and TRBJ2-7, with TRBD2 as a possible D gene (5 bases). CDR3 length: 14 amino acids. Trimming took 2 bases from V and 3 from J, leaving 11 bases between them. The germline V gene encodes CDR1 MNHEY and CDR2 SVGAGI. This CDR3 reads CASSYDGVFYEQYF. The CDR3 DNA reads TGTGCCAGCAGTTACGACGGGGTCTTCTACGAGCAGTACTTC.